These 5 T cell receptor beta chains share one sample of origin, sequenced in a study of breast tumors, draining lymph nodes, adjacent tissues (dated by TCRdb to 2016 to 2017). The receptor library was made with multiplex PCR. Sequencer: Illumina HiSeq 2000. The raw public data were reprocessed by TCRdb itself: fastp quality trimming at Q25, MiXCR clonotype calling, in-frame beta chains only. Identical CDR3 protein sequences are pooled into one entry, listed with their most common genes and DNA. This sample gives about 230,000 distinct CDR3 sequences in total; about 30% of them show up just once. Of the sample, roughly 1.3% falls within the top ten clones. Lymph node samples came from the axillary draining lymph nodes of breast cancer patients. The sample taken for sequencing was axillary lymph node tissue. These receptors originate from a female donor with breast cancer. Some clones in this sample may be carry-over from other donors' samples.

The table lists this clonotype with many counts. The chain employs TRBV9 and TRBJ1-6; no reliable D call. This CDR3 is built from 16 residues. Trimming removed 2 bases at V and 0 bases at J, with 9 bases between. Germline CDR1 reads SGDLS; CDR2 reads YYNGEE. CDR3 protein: CASSVGKSSYNSPLHF. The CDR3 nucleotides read TGTGCCAGCAGCGTGGGCAAGAGCTCCTATAATTCACCCCTCCACTTT.

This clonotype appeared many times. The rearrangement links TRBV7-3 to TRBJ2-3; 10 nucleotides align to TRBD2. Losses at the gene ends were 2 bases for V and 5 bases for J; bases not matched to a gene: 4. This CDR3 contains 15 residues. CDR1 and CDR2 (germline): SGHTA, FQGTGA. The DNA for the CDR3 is TGTGCCAGCAGCTTAGAGAGACTAGCGGGAGATACGCAGTATTTT. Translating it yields CASSLERLAGDTQYF.

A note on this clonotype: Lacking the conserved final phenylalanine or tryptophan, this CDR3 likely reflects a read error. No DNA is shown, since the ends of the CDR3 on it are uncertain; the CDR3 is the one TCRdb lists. The CDR3: CASSSPVV. V and J are TRBV5-6 and TRBJ1-2. The CDR3 length is 8 residues, termini included. From germline, CDR1 is SGHDT and CDR2 YYEEEE.

Here the CDR3 reads CASSLIGSHNQPQHF. CDR3 DNA: TGTGCCAGCAGTTTAATAGGCAGCCACAATCAGCCCCAGCATTTT. This chain joins TRBV28 and TRBJ1-5; no clear D gene. V lost 2 bases to trimming and J lost 3 bases, with 11 bases between them. The germline CDR1 and CDR2 sequences are MDHEN and SYDVKM. There are 15 residues in the CDR3.

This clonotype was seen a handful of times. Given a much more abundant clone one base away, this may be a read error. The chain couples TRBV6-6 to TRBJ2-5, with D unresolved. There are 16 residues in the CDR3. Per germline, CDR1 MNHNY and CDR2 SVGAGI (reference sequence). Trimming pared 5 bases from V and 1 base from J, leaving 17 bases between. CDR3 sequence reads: CASSHGVRTPQETQYF. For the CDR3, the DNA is TGTGCCAGCAGTCACGGAGTTAGGACCCCCCAAGAGACCCAGTACTTC.